The 2 T cell receptor beta chains below were found in one sample sequenced in a study of shared clonotypes between healthy human individuals. Method: immunoSEQ multiplex PCR; TCRdb's copy keeps in-frame clones and lacks some. The sample consists of hundreds of thousands of clones, over 60% of them appearing once. The specimen sequenced was PBMCs. These receptors were obtained from a woman aged 40 to 50 in good health. Some clones in this sample may be carry-over from other donors' samples.

The J gene is TRBJ2-1, the V gene TRBV6-1, with 9 bases aligning to TRBD1. The junction had 9 bases not matched to a gene; V was cut back by 10 bases and J by 2 bases. This CDR3 spans 15 amino acids. Germline V gene data show CDR1 as MNHNS and CDR2 as SASEGT. The CDR3 DNA follows: TGTGCCACACACTCCGGGACAGGGACCTACAATGAGCAGTTCTTC. Protein sequence: CATHSGTGTYNEQFF.

Concerning this clone: This likely came from a read error, as a far larger clone is one base away. This chain uses TRBV28 with TRBJ1-2; D may be TRBD1 (5 bases). The CDR3 runs 15 residues. The germline V gene has CDR1 MDHEN and CDR2 SYDVKM. CDR3 in amino acids: CASLDFPGTRKGYIF. The DNA of the CDR3 is TGTGCCAGCCTCGATTTCCCCGGGACGAGAAAAGGCTACATCTTC.